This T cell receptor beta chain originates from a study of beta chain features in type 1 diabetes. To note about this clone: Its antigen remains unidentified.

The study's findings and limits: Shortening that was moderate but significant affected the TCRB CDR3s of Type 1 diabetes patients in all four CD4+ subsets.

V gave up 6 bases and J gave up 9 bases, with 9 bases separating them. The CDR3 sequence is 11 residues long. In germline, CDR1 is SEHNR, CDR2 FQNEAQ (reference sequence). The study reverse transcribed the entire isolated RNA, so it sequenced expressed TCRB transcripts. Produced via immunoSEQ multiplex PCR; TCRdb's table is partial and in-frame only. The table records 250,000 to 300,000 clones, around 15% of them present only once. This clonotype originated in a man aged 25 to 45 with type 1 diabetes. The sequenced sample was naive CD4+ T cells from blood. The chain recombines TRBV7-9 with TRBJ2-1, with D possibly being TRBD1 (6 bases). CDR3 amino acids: CASRQGPEQFF. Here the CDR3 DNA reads TGTGCCAGCAGGCAGGGGCCTGAGCAGTTCTTC.